These 32 T cell receptor beta chains were sequenced from one sample in a study of T-cell memory formation after mild COVID-19. TCRdb fed the 5' RACE reads into MiXCR, producing one record per CDR3 protein. The sample carries about 250,000 distinct CDR3 sequences, around 17% recorded once. Sequencing input: PBMCs or a T cell subset sorted from them (not recorded which). The receptor set was obtained from a man aged 18 to 29 who had mild COVID-19 (a few samples of this study predate the infection). Cell type and time point are not known.

This clonotype was seen only a few times. J is TRBJ1-2 and V is TRBV29-1, with D possibly TRBD1 on 5 matching bases. V dropped 5 bases and J dropped 6 bases, with 19 bases sitting between them. Germline values: CDR1 SQVTM, CDR2 ANQGSEA. This CDR3 spans 14 amino acids. In nucleotides, the CDR3 is TGCAGCGTTAAAAGGGGAAAACGACAAGATGGCTACACCTTC. Its translation is CSVKRGKRQDGYTF.

This clonotype has only a few counts. This rearrangement joins TRBV30 to TRBJ2-3; D may be TRBD1 (6 bases). Between the trimmed V and J ends, which lost 0 bases and 6 bases, there was a span of 13 bases. In germline, CDR1 is GTSNPN, CDR2 SVGIG (reference sequence). This CDR3 region has 14 residues. CDR3 sequence reads: CAWSVQGNADTQYF. DNA of the CDR3: TGTGCCTGGAGTGTACAGGGAAACGCGGATACGCAGTATTTT.

This sequence joins TRBV28 and TRBJ2-5, with D perhaps matching TRBD2 (5 bases). V was shortened by 5 bases and J by 4 bases, with 17 bases between the two germline ends. CDR1 and CDR2 (germline): MDHEN, SYDVKM. This CDR3 has 15 amino acids. CDR3 sequence reads: CASSPPARGSETQYF. The CDR3 bases are TGTGCCAGCAGTCCCCCGGCTCGGGGATCAGAGACCCAGTACTTC.

This clonotype occurred a few times. The rearrangement links TRBV4-3 to TRBJ2-1, with D possibly matching TRBD1 (6 bases). The CDR3 is made up of 16 amino acids. The germline V and J ends were trimmed by 0 bases and 7 bases, with 16 bases remaining between them. Germline assignment: CDR1 LGHNA and CDR2 YSLEER. The CDR3 spells CASSQESGTTANEQFF. The CDR3 bases are TGCGCCAGCAGCCAAGAATCCGGGACAACTGCGAATGAGCAGTTCTTC.

V is TRBV12-3 or TRBV12-4 and J is TRBJ1-1, with D possibly being TRBD1 (5 bases). V was trimmed by 7 bases and J by 11 bases, leaving 17 bases between them. This CDR3 is 12 amino acids long. The CDR3 nucleotides read TGTGCCAGCACCATGGGGGGTGGTCCGGCTTTCTTT. Translating it yields CASTMGGGPAFF.

This clonotype has ten or more counts. The V and J genes are TRBV7-9 and TRBJ2-3, with 7 bases fitting TRBD1. There are 16 residues in the CDR3. V lost 5 bases and J lost 4; bases outside the gene matches: 12. Per germline, CDR1 SEHNR and CDR2 FQNEAQ (reference sequence). The CDR3 reads CASSPHPTGAADTQYF. The CDR3 region has the DNA TGTGCCAGCAGCCCCCACCCAACAGGGGCGGCAGATACGCAGTATTTT.

The CDR3 nucleotides are TGTGCCAGCAGCCCAACCGGACAGGGGACGGCCGAAAAACTGTTTTTT. Its translation: CASSPTGQGTAEKLFF. The chain uses TRBV11-2 and TRBJ1-4, with 9 positions matching TRBD1. V lost 5 bases to trimming and J lost 8 bases; unmatched junction nucleotides: 12. This CDR3 spans 16 amino acids. The V gene's germline CDR1 is SGHAT and CDR2 FQNNGV.

This clonotype was counted a few times. This chain links TRBV9 with TRBJ1-1; D is uncertain. The CDR3 has 13 amino acids. V was pared by 0 bases and J by 5 bases, with 8 bases between. Germline CDR1 is SGDLS and CDR2 is YYNGEE. The CDR3 DNA sequence: TGTGCCAGCAGCGTAGCTGGGTTAACTGAAGCTTTCTTT. This sequence encodes CASSVAGLTEAFF.

This clonotype was found a few times. V usage is TRBV6-2 or TRBV6-3 and J usage is TRBJ1-5; 7 positions match TRBD1. The CDR3 spans 13 residues. The ends lost 2 bases at V and 7 bases at J; junction bases unmatched: 2. CDR1 MNHEY and CDR2 SVGEGT come from the germline V gene. The CDR3 DNA is TGTGCCAGCAGTTACCAGGGGGTCCAGCCCCAGCATTTT. Its protein product is CASSYQGVQPQHF.

This clonotype has only a few counts. The chain has TRBV6-5 and TRBJ2-3, with TRBD2 matching over 12 bases. Trimming cost V 1 base and J 2 bases; bases outside gene matches: 4. There are 17 residues in the CDR3. CDR1 MNHEY and CDR2 SVGAGI come from the germline V gene. For the CDR3, the DNA is TGTGCCAGCAGTTACTGGGCTAGCGGGGGGGACACAGATACGCAGTATTTT. This codes for CASSYWASGGDTDTQYF.

There are a few counts of this clonotype. V gene TRBV2 combines with J gene TRBJ2-7; the D gene could be TRBD1 or TRBD2 (5 bases each). CDR1 is SNHLY, CDR2 FYNNEI, per germline. This CDR3 is built from 15 residues. The ends were cut back, 6 bases at V and 6 bases at J, with 21 bases in the middle. The CDR3 protein is CASSLTRDRLGEQYV. The CDR3 DNA reads as TGTGCCAGCAGCCTAACAAGGGACCGCCTTGGCGAGCAGTACGTC.

This clonotype was seen more than once but under ten times. The rearrangement links TRBV21-1 to TRBJ2-5. TRBV21-1 is shown as a pseudogene. This CDR3 has 13 residues. The CDR3 coding sequence is TGTGCCAGCAGCACACACTGGCTGAAGACCCAGTACTTC. Amino acids: CASSTHWLKTQYF.

This clonotype was observed a handful of times. V gene TRBV4-3 combines with J gene TRBJ2-7, with D tentatively TRBD2 (5 bases). The CDR3 has 16 amino acids. The ends were cut back, 1 base at V and 0 bases at J, with 13 bases in the middle. Germline V gene sequence: CDR1 LGHNA, CDR2 YSLEER. DNA for the CDR3: TGCGCCAGCAGCCAAGCGTTAAGCGGCAGCTCCTACGAGCAGTACTTC. Its translation: CASSQALSGSSYEQYF.

This clonotype was detected a few times. The J gene is TRBJ1-2, the V gene TRBV10-3; D gene unclear. CDR1 ENHRY and CDR2 SYGVKD come from the germline V gene. The length of the CDR3 is 13 residues. The V end was cut by 6 bases, the J end by 1 base, with 9 bases between. This CDR3 reads CAIRDRGNYGYTF. DNA of the CDR3: TGTGCCATCAGGGACCGGGGTAACTATGGCTACACCTTC.

This chain connects TRBV11-2 to TRBJ1-5; the match to TRBD1 covers 7 bases. Germline trimming cut 0 bases from V and 0 bases from J; bases unmatched to any gene: 5. Per germline, CDR1 SGHAT and CDR2 FQNNGV. The CDR3 contains 17 residues. The CDR3 spells CASSLDWDRYSNQPQHF. DNA for the CDR3: TGTGCCAGCAGCTTAGACTGGGACAGATATAGCAATCAGCCCCAGCATTTT.

V and J are TRBV5-1 and TRBJ2-7; TRBD2 aligns across 9 bases. The J segment lost 4 bases and the V segment lost 5 bases, leaving 10 bases of the junction unmatched. Germline lookup yields CDR1 SGHRS and CDR2 YFSETQ. There are 15 residues in the CDR3. The CDR3 is CASSPRGGAGYEQYF. The DNA for the CDR3 is TGCGCCAGCAGTCCCCGCGGGGGGGCAGGGTACGAGCAGTACTTC.

Only a few counts were recorded for this clonotype. This chain uses TRBV13 with TRBJ2-2; weak D call: TRBD1 (5 bases). CDR1 PRHDT and CDR2 FYEKMQ come from the germline V gene (reference sequence). This CDR3 contains 16 residues. The V end was cut by 5 bases, the J end by 7 bases, with 20 bases between. The CDR3 loop reads CASSPAGQGLNGELFF. The CDR3 coding sequence is TGTGCCAGCAGCCCGGCCGGGCAGGGCCTGAACGGGGAGCTGTTTTTT.

The chain has TRBV7-7 and TRBJ2-3, with 7 bases aligning to TRBD2. The CDR3 loop spans 14 amino acids. Unmatched junction bases numbered 7, after V lost 2 bases and J lost 8 bases. Germline V CDR1 and CDR2: SSHAT, FNYEAQ (reference sequence). The CDR3 region is CASSLQAGSGTQYF. The CDR3 coding sequence is TGTGCCAGCAGCTTACAAGCGGGGTCCGGTACGCAGTATTTT.

The chain combines TRBV24-1 with TRBJ2-7, with 10 bases identical to TRBD1. Germline V CDR1 and CDR2: KGHDR, SFDVKD. The CDR3 extends over 16 amino acids. J gave up 3 bases and V 5 bases, and 9 bases lay outside the gene matches. The CDR3 sequence: CATSALTTGGGYEQYV. DNA of the CDR3: TGTGCCACCAGTGCCTTAACGACAGGGGGCGGCTACGAGCAGTACGTC.

V and J are TRBV12-3 or TRBV12-4 and TRBJ2-1, with 12 bases matching TRBD1. The CDR3 totals 15 residues. The junction had 5 bases not matched to a gene; V was cut back by 2 bases and J by 9 bases. The CDR3, as DNA: TGTGCCAGCAGTTTAAGGGGACAGGGGGCCGGTGAGCAGTTCTTC. Translating it yields CASSLRGQGAGEQFF.

This clonotype appeared a few times. V is TRBV7-6 and J is TRBJ1-4, with a weak D call TRBD1 (5 bases). This CDR3 is built from 14 residues. V lost 2 bases to trimming and J lost 10 bases, with 14 bases between them. Germline loops: CDR1 SGHVS, CDR2 FNYEAQ. The CDR3 loop is CASSLRAGGTKLFF. CDR3 DNA sequence: TGTGCCAGCAGCTTAAGGGCGGGGGGGACAAAACTGTTTTTT.

Of note for this clonotype: A read error is possible here, since a much larger clone lies one base away. The chain uses TRBV6-2 or TRBV6-3 and TRBJ2-3; D is uncertain. The CDR3 runs 10 residues. Per germline, CDR1 MNHEY and CDR2 SVGEGT. V lost 6 bases and J 4 bases, leaving 2 bases between the germline ends. The CDR3 loop is CASRADTQYF. Written as DNA, the CDR3 is TGTGCCAGCAGAGCAGATACGCAGTATTTT.

The chain uses TRBV9 and TRBJ1-5, with no clear D. The CDR3 runs to 15 residues. V was pared by 0 bases and J by 3 bases, with 10 bases between. The germline V gene encodes CDR1 SGDLS and CDR2 YYNGEE. The CDR3 DNA follows: TGTGCCAGCAGCGTAGACCCGGGGTACAATCAGCCCCAGCATTTT. Amino acid sequence: CASSVDPGYNQPQHF. The full variable domain, with the rest looked up from reference TRBV9 and TRBJ1-5, is DSGVTQTPKHLITATGQRVTLRCSPRSGDLSVYWYQQSLDQGLQFLIQYYNGEERAKGNILERFSAQQFPDLHSELNLSSLELGDSALYFCASSVDPGYNQPQHFGDGTRLSIL.

This clonotype was seen a few times. This rearrangement joins TRBV7-4 to TRBJ2-7, with 10 bases that match TRBD2. Trimming cost V 5 bases and J 5 bases; bases outside gene matches: 15. The length of the CDR3 is 17 residues. The germline V gene has CDR1 SGHVT and CDR2 SQSDAQ. This CDR3 reads CASSLGLAARRKDEQYF. The CDR3 DNA reads TGTGCCAGCAGCCTCGGACTAGCGGCCAGACGAAAAGACGAGCAGTACTTC.

This clonotype was seen many times. The chain joins TRBV6-2 or TRBV6-3 to TRBJ1-1; D call uncertain. CDR3 length: 13 residues. V gave up 2 bases and J gave up 2 bases, with 6 bases separating them. Germline-derived CDR1 and CDR2 are MNHEY and SVGEGT. CDR3 DNA: TGTGCCAGCAGTTACGGTAGAAACACTGAAGCTTTCTTT. This codes for CASSYGRNTEAFF.

The chain combines TRBV28 with TRBJ2-3; 7 bases map to TRBD1. The trim removed 6 bases at V and 4 bases at J, leaving 10 bases unmatched. Germline lookup yields CDR1 MDHEN and CDR2 SYDVKM. CDR3 length: 15 residues. CDR3 region: CASRLLQGPADTQYF. The CDR3 nucleotides read TGTGCCAGCAGGCTACTACAGGGGCCGGCAGATACGCAGTATTTT.

This chain links TRBV7-2 with TRBJ2-3; 8 bases line up with TRBD2. Trimming removed 4 bases from V and 0 bases from J; junction bases left unmatched: 0. Germline CDR1 is SGHTA and CDR2 is FQGNSA. The CDR3 is 14 residues long. The CDR3 protein is CASSSSGSTDTQYF. CDR3 bases: TGTGCCAGCAGCTCTAGCGGGAGCACAGATACGCAGTATTTT.

This clonotype was observed a handful of times. This chain links TRBV29-1 with TRBJ2-2; perhaps TRBD1 as D (5 bases). Germline loops: CDR1 SQVTM, CDR2 ANQGSEA. CDR3 size: 14 residues. V dropped 1 base and J dropped 3 bases, with 9 bases sitting between them. Here the CDR3 reads CSVEGWGYTGELFF. CDR3 coding DNA: TGCAGCGTTGAAGGGTGGGGCTACACCGGGGAGCTGTTTTTT.

This clonotype was picked up many times. V is TRBV5-1 and J is TRBJ2-5; TRBD1 matches at 8 bases. The J segment lost 1 base and the V segment lost 4 bases, leaving 6 bases of the junction unmatched. The CDR3 loop spans 15 amino acids. Looked up from germline, CDR1 is SGHRS and CDR2 is YFSETQ. The CDR3 spells CASSPVTGGQETQYF. The DNA for the CDR3 is TGCGCCAGCAGCCCGGTAACAGGGGGCCAAGAGACCCAGTACTTC.

In this sample, this clonotype turned up a few times. This chain connects TRBV6-5 to TRBJ1-5; 8 nucleotides line up with TRBD1. The CDR3 has 19 amino acids. Losses at the gene ends were 2 bases for V and 3 bases for J; bases not matched to a gene: 15. Germline V gene sequence: CDR1 MNHEY, CDR2 SVGAGI. Here the CDR3 DNA reads TGTGCCAGCAGTTACACATACAGGGGGACTAGCGGGGTCAATCAGCCCCAGCATTTT. Translation gives CASSYTYRGTSGVNQPQHF.

The V gene is TRBV3-1, the J gene TRBJ1-6, with no clear D. Germline V gene sequence: CDR1 LGHDT, CDR2 YNNKEL (reference sequence). This CDR3 is built from 16 residues. V gave up 4 bases and J gave up 0 bases, with 10 bases separating them. The DNA of the CDR3 is TGTGCCAGCAGCCGGACGGTTAGCTCCTATAATTCACCCCTCCACTTT. Amino acid sequence: CASSRTVSSYNSPLHF.

The chain recombines TRBV5-1 with TRBJ2-7; no clear D gene. Between the trimmed V and J ends, which lost 3 bases and 2 bases, there was a span of 9 bases. Per the germline V gene, CDR1 is SGHRS and CDR2 is YFSETQ. The CDR3 is made up of 13 amino acids. Here the CDR3 reads CASSSLNTYEQYF. CDR3 sequence (DNA): TGCGCCAGCAGCTCCTTAAATACCTACGAGCAGTACTTC.